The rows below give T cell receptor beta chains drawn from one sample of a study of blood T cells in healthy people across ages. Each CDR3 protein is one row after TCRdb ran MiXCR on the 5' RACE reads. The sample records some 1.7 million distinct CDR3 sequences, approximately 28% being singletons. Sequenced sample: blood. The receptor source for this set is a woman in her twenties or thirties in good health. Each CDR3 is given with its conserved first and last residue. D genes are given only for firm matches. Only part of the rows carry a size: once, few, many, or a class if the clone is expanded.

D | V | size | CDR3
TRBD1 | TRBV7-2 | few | CASSLDRGRSPLHF
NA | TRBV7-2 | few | CASSFGGGERKAFF
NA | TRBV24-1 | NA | CATSDSDYPRETQYF
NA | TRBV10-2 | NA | CATYFAGNTEAFF
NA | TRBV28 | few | CASREKGRRLKETQYF
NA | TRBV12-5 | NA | CASGLWGNEQFF
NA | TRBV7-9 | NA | CASSFGSSWGYTF
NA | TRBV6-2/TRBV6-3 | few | CASSYADRNEQFF
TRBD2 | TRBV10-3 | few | CAIRTAGANYEQYF
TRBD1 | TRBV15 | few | CATSSRDRGLEQYF
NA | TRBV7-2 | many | CASSLTGTSYNEQFF
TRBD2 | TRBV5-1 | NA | CASSLGSGGLETQYF
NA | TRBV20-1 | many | CSASTGTSYEQYF
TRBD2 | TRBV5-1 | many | CASSTSGGAFEETQYF